What follows describes a single TCR beta chain. This sample is part of a study of blood T cell repertoires in COVID-19. Germline CDR1 is LGHDT and CDR2 is YNNKEL (reference sequence). The CDR3 covers 14 residues. The trim removed 2 bases at V and 6 bases at J, leaving 2 bases unmatched. Using immunoSEQ multiplex PCR, the repertoire was profiled, and TCRdb retains in-frame clones only, with some absent. This table holds 360,000 or so clones, about 88% found once. During the 2 weeks before they entered the study, exposed participants had met someone with a PCR-confirmed or clinician-diagnosed COVID-19 case.

V gene TRBV3-1 (or the pseudogene TRBV3-2) combines with J gene TRBJ2-3, with TRBD2 identical over 10 bases. Sequenced: PBMCs or T cells enriched from blood (not recorded which). This TCR derives from a woman aged 30 to 39 who had been exposed to COVID-19. CDR3 coding DNA: TGTGCCAGCAGCCAAAGGGGACTAGCGGATACGCAGTATTTT. Protein sequence: CASSQRGLADTQYF.